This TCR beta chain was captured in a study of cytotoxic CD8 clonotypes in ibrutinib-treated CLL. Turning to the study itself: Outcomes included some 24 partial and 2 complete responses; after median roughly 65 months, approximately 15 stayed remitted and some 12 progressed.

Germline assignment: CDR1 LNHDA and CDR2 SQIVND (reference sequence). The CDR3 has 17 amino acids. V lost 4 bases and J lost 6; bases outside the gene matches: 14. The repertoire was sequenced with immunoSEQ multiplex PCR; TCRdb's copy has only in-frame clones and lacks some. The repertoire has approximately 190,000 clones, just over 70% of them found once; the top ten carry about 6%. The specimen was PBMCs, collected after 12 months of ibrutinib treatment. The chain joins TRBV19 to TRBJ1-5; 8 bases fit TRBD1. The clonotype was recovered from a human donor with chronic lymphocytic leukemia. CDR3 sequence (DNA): TGTGCCAGTAGTACCGGACAGGGTTGGGTGGACCGTCAGCCCCAGCATTTT. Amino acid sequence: CASSTGQGWVDRQPQHF.